This TCR beta chain is drawn from a study of cytomegalovirus exposure and HLA in healthy donors listed by TCRdb under 2017. Turning to the overall study: An earlier analysis of some 600 of the donors reported 276 Gb of sequence data and around 110 million unique TCR beta sequences obtained from approximately 180 million T cells. On average, roughly 250,000 unique TCR beta nucleotide sequences were sequenced per donor among roughly 430 genotyped donors of the cohort, with approximately 18% of those sequences being non-productive. Because of strong linkage in the cohort, roughly five DR-DQ haplotypes were treated as single units for association and clustering. A separate validation cohort of 90 to 150 different subjects was used in addition to the approximately 670-subject first cohort. The study used immunosequencing to profile the T cell repertoires of some 600 subjects and linked those repertoires to cytomegalovirus serostatus. A later genetic analysis used genome-wide SNP genotypes for about 65% of the 666 donors, treating that subset as a discovery cohort. The study was designed to test whether signatures of past pathogen exposure could be identified by cataloging public T cell receptors. In the later analysis, no new phenotypic data were used to find candidate immune exposures; instead, reliance was placed on TCR beta sequences and their occurrence across donors. An early release that covered fewer than 800 HLA-typed donors contained 250 to 350 gigabases of sequencing data and about 93 million unique TCR sequences. Of the approximately 400 genotyped donors, around 81% fell in the genetic ancestry cluster associated with self-reported Caucasian donors. Typing coverage varied by locus: roughly 629-640 donors for A, B, C, DRB1 and DQB1; about 520 for DQA1; approximately 610 for DPA1; roughly 450 for DPB1. A later analysis re-examined previously published TCR beta repertoires from roughly 650 donors and added high-resolution HLA genotyping to investigate patterns of TCR occurrence. Class I and class II HLA loci were covered by the typing at four-digit resolution. Donor age, sex, ethnicity and CMV serostatus were compiled together with the repertoire data. Every repertoire in the discovery cohort had been generated on one and the same sequencing platform. An earlier analysis of 500 to 650 of the donors applied high-throughput TCR beta sequencing to assess whether each TCR beta V gene segment acted as functional or pseudogenic. High-throughput TCR immunosequencing, statistical association of individual TCRs with disease status, and machine learning were combined to predict cytomegalovirus infection status.

In total, 600 or so healthy bone marrow donors made up the cohort. At the time of sampling, every cohort member was nominally healthy, though immune exposures that went unrecorded were likely present. The donor was CMV seronegative and belonged to the group of roughly 330 seronegative cohort members. Each donor provided a peripheral blood sample, and peripheral blood mononuclear cells were used for TCR beta sequencing. Genomic DNA was extracted from the blood cell samples with the Qiagen DNeasy Blood Extraction Kit. A single count supports this clone. The antigen it recognizes is unknown. Qualities for individual bases were not recorded, and no much larger clone is one base off. As encoded in the germline V gene, CDR1 is SGDLS while CDR2 is YYNGEE. The CDR3 numbers 17 residues from cysteine through phenylalanine. Just CDR3 DNA is preserved here, 51 bases in frame from base 1. Here V drops 2 bases and J drops 10 bases, and the junction holds 13 bases not matched to any gene.

The receptor library was made with the immunoSEQ multiplex PCR assay. For the multiplex PCR, a mixture combining 60 forward primers for TCR Vbeta segments and 13 reverse primers for TCR Jbeta segments was used. A multiplex PCR assay on genomic DNA amplified the CDR3 region of rearranged TCR beta genes. The amplified TCR beta libraries were sequenced on the Illumina HiSeq System as 87-base-pair reads. Concerning the study's data processing: In a later analysis, roughly 80 million unique TCR beta chains were counted across the approximately 640 repertoires, and roughly 10 million of these chains were shared by at least two donors. Raw reads were error-corrected and collapsed into unique sequences by a nearest-neighbor algorithm in which closely related sequences were merged to remove PCR and sequencing errors. To assign V, D and J gene segments, CDR3 sequences were aligned to IMGT reference sequences. Each retained sequence needed at least a six-nucleotide match to both a V gene segment and a J gene segment. Rearrangements were called productive when the CDR3 lacked stop codons and stayed in frame with V and J; all others were non-productive. CDR3 was defined by IMGT convention, running from the second conserved V-encoded cysteine to the conserved J-encoded phenylalanine. In an earlier analysis of some 550 of the donors, sequences lacking an unambiguous match to a single V gene segment were excluded. An earlier analysis of fewer than 750 of the donors called V segments functional above 56.7% productive rearrangements and segregating when the between-donor standard deviation exceeded 5%. To diagnose cytomegalovirus status from the catalog of TCR beta chain sequences, a statistical classification framework was built. A later analysis assigned V and J genes by comparing TCR nucleotide sequences with IMGT/GENE-DB human TR gene sequences. In a later analysis, CDR3 sequences and most-parsimonious VDJ recombination scenarios were assigned using the TCRdist pipeline. In a later analysis, each TCR beta chain was defined by its CDR3 amino acid sequence together with its V-gene family, and reads without a unique V-gene family were excluded. In a later analysis, fewer than 650 highly shared, low-generation-probability nucleotide sequences were removed to address suspected cross-contamination and a sequencing artifact. In a later analysis, a clonal expansion index was calculated for each public chain from normalized within-repertoire ranks of inferred template counts. In a later analysis, generation probabilities were computed using a VDJ recombination model fitted to out-of-frame rearrangements, and the results were checked against IGoR. In a later analysis, hypergeometric tests were used to score TCR-TCR, TCR-HLA and TCR-CMV co-occurrence, with a repertoire-size bias correction applied to TCR pairs. In a later analysis, false discovery rates were estimated by permuting HLA or CMV assignments 20 times. In a later analysis, co-occurring TCRs were grouped with DBSCAN, and TCRdist sequence similarity was added when clustering was performed within HLA-allele-positive subsets. Repertoires with fewer than 30,000 or more than 120,000 public chains, plus five repertoires with anomalous nucleotide sharing, were excluded from co-occurrence clustering. What TCRdb holds here is the immuneACCESS table cut down to in-frame rearrangements. Part of the clones is not present; checked against another copy, under half of the missing clones reflect an unresolved V gene, and the others are unexplained. The V and J calls and clone size come from that table; D and trimming were worked out from the DNA. The sample data list 150,000 to 200,000 clones, and approximately 65% of these were observed just once. Around 3% of the sample is taken by the ten largest.

What the research found in general, with its limitations: Because HLA typing was unavailable for some donors at each locus, only the typed subset was used in association tests. In a later analysis, most CMV-associated TCR beta chains were found to appear HLA-restricted, with HLA associations seemingly driven largely by CMV exposure. When HLA alleles, especially DR and DQ, strongly co-occurred, TCR associations were difficult to assign to individual alleles. In a later analysis, around 15,000 TCR beta sequences were associated with specific HLA alleles at a false discovery rate of 0.05. In a later analysis, the rate of TCR association differed among HLA loci, with DRB1 alleles having the most associated TCRs and HLA-C alleles having the fewest. Presence/absence analyses assumed roughly uniform sequencing depth across donors, an assumption that may not hold. A later analysis found that HLA-associated TCR beta chains were more clonally expanded and had lower generation probabilities than equally common non-associated chains. The earlier analysis of about 600 of the donors excluded some 16 rarely observed V segments, including chromosome 9 orphons, because counts were too low. Correlated functional status among segregating V segments might be attributable to linkage disequilibrium, but an unknown experimental factor could not be ruled out. Across donors, most TCR sequences were observed very rarely, whereas some public TCRs were present in many individuals. According to the authors, the approach could potentially be generalized to other disease states and immunological phenotypes. A further reported finding was that TCR beta sequences accurately predicted the HLA-A and HLA-B alleles for most subjects in the first cohort. In vitro tests confirmed that a few of the cytomegalovirus-associated TCR beta chains recognize cytomegalovirus antigens. Immune exposure information for the cohort was limited to CMV serostatus. In an earlier analysis of approximately 600 of the donors, most TCR beta V segments were observed in productive rearrangements about 87% or about 30% of the time, broadly matching IMGT annotations. A later analysis reported that several top co-occurrence clusters appeared linked to parvovirus B19, influenza, CMV and Epstein-Barr virus. In both the original and validation cohorts, the classifier was reported to diagnose cytomegalovirus status with high specificity and sensitivity. In this cohort, only TCR beta chains were sequenced, and detectable features were limited by the absence of alpha or paired-chain data. In a later genetic analysis, a missense DCLRE1C variant was associated with V-gene and J-gene trimming of TCR beta chains, and the association was replicated in an independent cohort. A cluster of highly shared sequence variants was judged likely to be a technical artifact of the sequencing pipeline. In the study, 150 to 200 TCR beta chains were listed as associated with cytomegalovirus. A later genetic analysis reported fewer N-insertions in productive TCRs among donors in an Asian-associated ancestry cluster than the roughly 670-donor mean. The 87-base-pair reads could not distinguish some IMGT-functional V segments, including TRBV6-2 and TRBV6-3, so those segments were excluded.

The sample was PBMCs. The source of this sequence is a man aged 35-49 years in good health and CMV-seronegative. The chain was built from TRBV9 and TRBJ1-6, and 9 junction bases match TRBD1. The nucleotide sequence is TGTGCCAGCAGCGTCCGACTGGGGGACAGGGAGGGATCACCCCTCCACTTT. This translates into CASSVRLGDREGSPLHF.